The 21 T cell receptor beta chains below were found in one sample sequenced in a study of blood T cell repertoires in COVID-19. The protocol was immunoSEQ multiplex PCR, while the TCRdb copy is restricted to in-frame clones and leaves out a portion. The sample includes 100,000 to 120,000 clones, roughly 79% of them seen just once. Sequenced material: peripheral blood. The receptors were sampled from a woman over 75 with active or convalescent COVID-19.

This clone showed up just once. The chain is built from TRBV14 and TRBJ2-3, with 10 positions matching TRBD2. V lost 4 bases, J lost 3 bases, and 7 bases stayed unmatched. CDR1 and CDR2 (germline): SGHDN, FVKESK. CDR3 size: 16 residues. The CDR3 here is CASSLLASGSTDTQYF. The CDR3 nucleotides are TGTGCCAGCAGCCTCTTGGCTAGCGGGAGTACAGATACGCAGTATTTT.

This chain links TRBV15 with TRBJ2-2; 7 bases agree with TRBD2. The ends lost 1 base at V and 1 base at J; junction bases unmatched: 6. The CDR3 has 17 residues. Germline CDR1 is LNHNV and CDR2 is YYDKDF (reference sequence). This CDR3 reads CATSRGWASGNTGELFF. As DNA, the CDR3 is TGTGCCACCAGCAGAGGATGGGCTAGCGGGAACACCGGGGAGCTGTTTTTT.

CDR3 sequence reads: CASSFGGQGAHRNQPQHF. In DNA form, the CDR3 reads TGTGCCAGCAGCTTCGGCGGACAGGGGGCGCATCGCAATCAGCCCCAGCATTTT. This rearrangement joins TRBV11-2 to TRBJ1-5; TRBD1 agrees at 11 bases. The trim removed 3 bases at V and 2 bases at J, leaving 9 bases unmatched. The CDR3 has 18 residues. Germline CDR1 and CDR2: SGHAT and FQNNGV.

The rearrangement joins TRBV18 to TRBJ1-2, with 7 bases fitting TRBD1. Unmatched junction bases numbered 6, after V lost 3 bases and J lost 2 bases. Germline V gene data show CDR1 as KGHSH and CDR2 as LQKENI. The length of the CDR3 is 15 residues. The CDR3 here is CASSPGQTLNYGYTF. In nucleotides, the CDR3 is TGTGCCAGCTCACCGGGACAGACATTGAACTATGGCTACACCTTC.

The V call is TRBV28, the J call TRBJ2-1; 10 nucleotides line up with TRBD2. The CDR3 sequence is 15 residues long. Germline CDR1 is MDHEN and CDR2 is SYDVKM. V dropped 4 bases and J dropped 3; count of bases not matched to a gene: 3. Here the CDR3 reads CASSSGTSDYNEQFF. The CDR3 nucleotides are TGTGCCAGCAGTTCCGGGACTAGCGACTACAATGAGCAGTTCTTC.

This clone was counted between two and nine times. V gene TRBV7-2 combines with J gene TRBJ1-2; maybe TRBD1 (5 bases). The CDR3 consists of 18 residues. Between the trimmed V and J ends, which lost 2 bases and 4 bases, there was a span of 23 bases. Germline CDR1 SGHTA, CDR2 FQGNSA. The CDR3 nucleotides are TGTGCCAGCAGCTTATATTCGGGGCGGGGTCTAGATTCCTATGGCTACACCTTC. Translated, it gives CASSLYSGRGLDSYGYTF.

This clone was observed a handful of times. The chain uses TRBV5-1 and TRBJ2-1; 12 bases match TRBD2. The CDR3 loop spans 17 amino acids. V lost 0 bases and J lost 9; bases outside the gene matches: 10. CDR1 and CDR2 (germline): SGHRS, YFSETQ. The CDR3 DNA is TGCGCCAGCAGCTTGGAGGCGCTAGCGGGAGGGCCGGGTGAGCAGTTCTTC. It is translated as CASSLEALAGGPGEQFF.

The V call is TRBV2, the J call TRBJ1-1; tentatively, D is TRBD1 (6 bases). Germline values: CDR1 SNHLY, CDR2 FYNNEI. The CDR3 has 14 residues. V lost 4 bases, J lost 7 bases, and 16 bases lay in between. The CDR3 DNA follows: TGTGCCAGCAGTGTTCGATTCGACAGGCATGAAGCTTTCTTT. Encoded protein: CASSVRFDRHEAFF.

This chain uses TRBV5-1 with TRBJ2-1, with TRBD2 matching over 10 bases. Per the germline V gene, CDR1 is SGHRS and CDR2 is YFSETQ. This CDR3 comprises 15 residues. V lost 4 bases to trimming and J lost 3 bases; unmatched junction nucleotides: 4. CDR3 DNA sequence: TGCGCCAGCAGCCACGGACTAGCGGACTACAATGAGCAGTTCTTC. Translated, it gives CASSHGLADYNEQFF.

The chain couples TRBV5-8 to TRBJ2-3; no reliable D call. The germline V gene encodes CDR1 SGHTS and CDR2 YDEGEE. V was cut by 0 bases and J by 0 bases, with 14 bases left in between. The CDR3 length is 17 residues. The CDR3 DNA reads TGTGCCAGCAGCTTGGTTTTTGCGGCCCAGAGCACAGATACGCAGTATTTT. Its translation: CASSLVFAAQSTDTQYF.

The V and J genes are TRBV4-1 and TRBJ2-1; perhaps TRBD2 as D (6 bases). V lost 4 bases and J 5 bases, leaving 18 bases between the germline ends. CDR3 length: 16 amino acids. Germline V gene data show CDR1 as MGHRA and CDR2 as YSYEKL. Written as DNA, the CDR3 is TGCGCCAGCAGCCCAAGACTAGGTTTCGGGGACAATGAGCAGTTCTTC. Translation: CASSPRLGFGDNEQFF.

The chain links TRBV5-1 to TRBJ2-2; D possibly corresponds to TRBD1 (5 bases). Per germline, CDR1 SGHRS and CDR2 YFSETQ. This CDR3 is 14 amino acids long. Trimming removed 4 bases from V and 7 bases from J, with 14 bases in between. CDR3 sequence: CASSRLSRGGELFF. DNA for the CDR3: TGCGCCAGCAGCCGGCTCTCTAGGGGCGGGGAGCTGTTTTTT.

This clone was observed a handful of times. J is TRBJ2-3 and V is TRBV30; TRBD1 matches 7 bases. The CDR3 loop spans 14 amino acids. CDR1 is GTSNPN and CDR2 is SVGIG in the germline V gene (reference sequence). The V segment lost 1 base and the J segment 1 base; nucleotides outside the gene matches: 2. CDR3 residues: CAWSDGTGTDTQYF. In DNA form, the CDR3 reads TGTGCCTGGAGTGATGGGACAGGCACAGATACGCAGTATTTT.

The V gene is TRBV5-4, the J gene TRBJ1-2, with TRBD1 matching over 7 bases. V was pared by 4 bases and J by 8 bases, with 11 bases of the junction left unmatched. Germline CDR1 is SGHNT and CDR2 is YYREEE (reference sequence). The CDR3 contains 14 residues. The CDR3 DNA is TGTGCCAGCAGCCCGGGAAGGGGGCTGAGAGGCTACACCTTC. Its translation is CASSPGRGLRGYTF.

This chain connects TRBV19 to TRBJ1-2; tentatively, D is TRBD1 (5 bases). The CDR3 has 12 amino acids. Germline CDR1 and CDR2: LNHDA and SQIVND (reference sequence). Trimming shortened V by 3 bases and J by 7 bases, and 9 bases separated the two germline ends. CDR3 DNA: TGTGCCAGTAGTATCAGGGCCGGTGGCTACACCTTC. This translates into CASSIRAGGYTF.

The chain couples TRBV2 to TRBJ2-5; 7 bases are shared with TRBD1. The CDR3 has 13 amino acids. The ends lost 7 bases at V and 2 bases at J; junction bases unmatched: 4. Germline CDR1 reads SNHLY; CDR2 reads FYNNEI. CDR3 sequence: CASTPGQQETQYF. The CDR3 nucleotides are TGTGCCAGCACCCCGGGACAGCAAGAGACCCAGTACTTC. Full variable domain (remainder filled in from reference TRBV2 and TRBJ2-5): EPEVTQTPSHQVTQMGQEVILRCVPISNHLYFYWYRQILGQKVEFLVSFYNNEISEKSEIFDDQFSVERPDGSNFTLKIRSTKLEDSAMYFCASTPGQQETQYFGPGTRLLVL.

This clone was detected once. The V gene is TRBV19, the J gene TRBJ1-5; TRBD1 matches at 9 bases. V shed 3 bases and J 4 bases; nucleotides not matched to a gene: 1. CDR1 is LNHDA and CDR2 is SQIVND in the germline V gene (reference sequence). The CDR3 consists of 14 residues. CDR3 region: CASSIGTGNQPQHF. CDR3 coding DNA: TGTGCCAGTAGTATTGGGACAGGGAATCAGCCCCAGCATTTT.

This chain links TRBV2 with TRBJ1-2; D remains ambiguous. CDR3 length: 12 residues. The germline gives CDR1 SNHLY, CDR2 FYNNEI. The germline V and J ends were trimmed by 8 bases and 1 base, with 8 bases remaining between them. The DNA for the CDR3 is TGTGCCAGCTCCCGGGGTAACTATGGCTACACCTTC. This gives the protein CASSRGNYGYTF.

This clone was seen once. The V call is TRBV28, the J call TRBJ2-7, with TRBD1 matching 8 bases. Germline V gives CDR1 MDHEN, CDR2 SYDVKM. CDR3 length: 11 residues. After removal of 7 bases from V and 6 bases from J, the junction contained 2 bases not matched to a gene. For the CDR3, the DNA is TGTGCCAGCAAACAGGGGGGCGAGCAGTACTTC. It yields the protein CASKQGGEQYF.

The rearrangement uses TRBV2 and TRBJ1-1; D is perhaps TRBD1 (6 bases). The CDR3 is made up of 14 amino acids. Germline-derived CDR1 and CDR2 are SNHLY and FYNNEI. The V and J ends lost 11 bases and 3 bases respectively, with 19 bases between them. CDR3 loop: CAGSVGGAHTEAFF. For the CDR3, the DNA is TGTGCCGGGAGTGTGGGGGGGGCGCACACTGAAGCTTTCTTT.

Written as DNA, the CDR3 is TGTGCCAGCAGAGGTCAGGGTTACGAGCAGTACTTC. Amino acids: CASRGQGYEQYF. The chain has TRBV2 and TRBJ2-7, with a tentative D call TRBD1 (5 bases). Trimming took 6 bases from V and 4 from J, leaving 10 bases between them. The CDR3 totals 12 residues. Looked up from germline, CDR1 is SNHLY and CDR2 is FYNNEI.